This T cell receptor (beta chain) comes out of a study of blood T cells in healthy people across ages (dated by TCRdb to the mid-2010s). For context, the study as a whole: In model experiments, template switching captured roughly one uniquely barcoded TCR beta cDNA molecule for every two T cells. The study analyzed two additional independent replicas of 1 million unique cDNA reads from the same blood draw for two donors, one aged 18 to 30 and one aged 80 or older. Age-related changes in TCR beta repertoire diversity were measured in the study by deep sequencing normalized with unique cDNA molecular identifiers. To avoid experimental bias, donors of different ages were distributed randomly across sequencing lanes. The donors were split into four age groups: young (average about 16 years), middle-aged (39), aged (around 67) and long-lived (82). The research as a whole found: Because the CMV infection status of the donors was unknown, age-related changes in expanded clonotypes may potentially have been confounded. The percentage of naive T cells measured by flow cytometry correlated strongly with observed TCR beta diversity. The long-lived group showed more naive CD4+ T cells, fewer expanded clones and increased TCR diversity than the aged group, suggesting age selection. Bulk unsorted PBMC profiling prevented conclusive comparison of naive and antigen-experienced compartments. Observed TCR beta diversity per million T cells fell roughly linearly with age, and a significant reduction was already apparent by age around 44. Estimates of total diversity from one million sequenced T cells were regarded as lower bounds and underestimates.

Systemically healthy Caucasian individuals from Russia, roughly 40 in total and aged roughly 6 to 90 years, were included as donors. Each donor gave 9.5 to 10 milliliters of peripheral blood, drawn into EDTA-treated Vacutainer tubes. PBMCs were isolated by Ficoll-Paque density-gradient centrifugation, with at least 7 million obtained per sample. Total RNA was extracted from PBMCs with Trizol reagent, with at least 5.5 micrograms obtained per sample. The percentages of naive CD45RAhigh/CD27high T cells were determined by flow cytometry on a PBMC aliquot from every donor. The method was 5' RACE. The run used an Illumina HiSeq 2500. A second 7 to 11 cycle PCR used a sample-barcoded 5' primer and a J-beta primer mix. A unique molecular identifier was introduced onto each TCR beta cDNA molecule by a template-switch 5' adaptor carrying 12 random nucleotides. Each sample yielded at least 3 million CDR3-containing paired-end reads. First-strand cDNA synthesis was performed from all RNA using the Mint cDNA synthesis kit, with priming by a TRBC-specific oligonucleotide. Following uracil-DNA glycosylase treatment, all cDNA underwent a first 18-cycle PCR with the universal primers M1SS and BC2_uni_R. The study's processing was this. For normalization, 1 million high-quality reads were randomly selected from each sample, with every read carrying a distinct molecular identifier. Instead of being binned into consensus sequences, reads with shared molecular identifiers were discarded. MiTCR, set to a Q25 quality threshold and the strictest error-elimination algorithm, was used for CDR3 identification, clonotype clustering and error correction. Lower-bound total TCR beta diversity was estimated with a nonparametric unseen species model using Euler transformation. TCRdb passed the public sequencing reads through fastp at Q25 and MiXCR, retaining productive beta sequences. Every distinct CDR3 protein forms one entry, paired with its most common genes and DNA. V and J calls and clone size were set by TCRdb, not the authors. A total of around 1,500,000 distinct CDR3 sequences appear in this sample, roughly 27% of them only once. The top ten constitute roughly 8.2% of the sample.

The CDR3 covers 13 residues, taking in both the cysteine and the phenylalanine. CDR3 DNA is the only sequence kept; it has 39 bases, read in frame from the first base. Trimming removed 0 bases from V and 13 bases from J, leaving 13 bases between the germline ends. In the germline V gene, CDR1 corresponds to MGHRA and CDR2 to YSYEKL. Turning to this clonotype: Its antigen target is currently unknown. Base qualities are not at hand, and no much larger clone is one base apart.

The sequence came from a woman aged 25 to 39 in good health. Sequencing used blood. The sequence is built from TRBV4-1 and TRBJ2-1, with the D gene not clear enough to name. The CDR3 is CASSQDGLMDQFF. The nucleotide sequence reads TGCGCCAGCAGCCAAGATGGGCTCATGGATCAGTTCTTC.